This TCR beta chain stems from a study of regulatory T cells in long-lasting Graves disease. Broader study findings: Accuracy may have been reduced by the small sample size. Repertoires from persistent disease leaned toward TRBV28, TRBJ1-2 and TRBJ2-5.

Time point: persistent/refractory GD, antithyroid drugs over 5 years with positive TRAb. Isolated PBMC RNA provided the starting material for the TCR library. Under American Thyroid Association guidelines, Graves' disease was diagnosed. The collection involved drawing approximately 9.9 milliliters of peripheral blood into EDTA tubes. Only a few counts were recorded for this clonotype. The antigen remains unidentified. Unmatched junction bases numbered 11, after V lost 4 bases and J lost 6 bases. This CDR3 has 15 amino acids. From germline, CDR1 is SGHDT and CDR2 YYEEEE. Arm-PCR of CDR3 regions with iRepertoire HTBI primers generated TCR beta libraries. Each CDR3 protein is one row after TCRdb ran MiXCR on the multiplex PCR reads. Here the sample spans around 430,000 distinct CDR3 sequences, roughly 23% being singletons.

This sequence originates from a female donor with Graves disease. This sequence joins TRBV5-6 and TRBJ2-7, with 9 nucleotides matching TRBD1. The specimen was peripheral blood mononuclear cells (PBMCs), collected when the disease was refractory, from a patient treated with antithyroid drugs. The CDR3 loop is CASSPGTGYLGEQYF. For the CDR3, the DNA is TGTGCCAGCAGCCCCGGGACAGGGTATCTGGGCGAGCAGTACTTC.